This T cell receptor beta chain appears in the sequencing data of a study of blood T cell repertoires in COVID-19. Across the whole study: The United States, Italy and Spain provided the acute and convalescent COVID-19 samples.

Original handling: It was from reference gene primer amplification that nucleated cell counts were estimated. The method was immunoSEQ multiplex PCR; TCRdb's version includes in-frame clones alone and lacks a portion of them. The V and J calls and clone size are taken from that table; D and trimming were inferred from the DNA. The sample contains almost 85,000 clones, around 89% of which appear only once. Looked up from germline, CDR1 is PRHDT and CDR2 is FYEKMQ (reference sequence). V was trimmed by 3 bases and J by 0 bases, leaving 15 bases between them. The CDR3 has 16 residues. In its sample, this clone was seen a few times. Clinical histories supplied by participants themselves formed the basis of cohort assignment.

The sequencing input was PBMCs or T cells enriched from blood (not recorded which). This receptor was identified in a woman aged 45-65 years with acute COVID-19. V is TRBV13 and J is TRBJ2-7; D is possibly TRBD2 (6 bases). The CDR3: CASSFAVAAPSYEQYF. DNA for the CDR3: TGTGCCAGCAGCTTCGCAGTAGCGGCCCCCTCCTACGAGCAGTACTTC.